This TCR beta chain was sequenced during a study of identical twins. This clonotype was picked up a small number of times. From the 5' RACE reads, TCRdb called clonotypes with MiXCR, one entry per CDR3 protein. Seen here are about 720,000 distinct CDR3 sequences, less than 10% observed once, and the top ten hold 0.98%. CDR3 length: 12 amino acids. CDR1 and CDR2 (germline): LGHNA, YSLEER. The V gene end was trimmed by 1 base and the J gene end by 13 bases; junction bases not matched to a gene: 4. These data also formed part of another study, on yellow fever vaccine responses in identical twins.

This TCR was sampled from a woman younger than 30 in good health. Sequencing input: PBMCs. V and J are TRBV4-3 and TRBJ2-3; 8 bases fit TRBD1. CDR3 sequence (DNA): TGCGCCAGCAGCCAAGCGACAGGGGAGAAGTATTTT. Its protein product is CASSQATGEKYF.